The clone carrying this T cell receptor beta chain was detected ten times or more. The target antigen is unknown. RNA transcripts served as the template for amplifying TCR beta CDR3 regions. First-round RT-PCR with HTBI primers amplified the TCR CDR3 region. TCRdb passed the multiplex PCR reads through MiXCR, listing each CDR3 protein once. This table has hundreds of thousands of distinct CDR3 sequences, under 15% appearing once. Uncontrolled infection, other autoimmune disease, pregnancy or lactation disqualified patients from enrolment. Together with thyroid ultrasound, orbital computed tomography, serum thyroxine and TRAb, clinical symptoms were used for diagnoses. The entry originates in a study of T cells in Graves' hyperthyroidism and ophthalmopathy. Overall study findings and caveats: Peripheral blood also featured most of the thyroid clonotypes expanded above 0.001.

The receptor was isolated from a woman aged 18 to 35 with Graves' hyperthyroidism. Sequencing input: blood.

The CDR3 loop reads CASSPDRLKAEAFF. DNA for the CDR3: TGTGCCAGCAGCCCGGACAGGCTTAAGGCTGAAGCTTTCTTT. The chain has TRBV6-1 and TRBJ1-1; 7 bases are a match to TRBD1. Per germline, CDR1 MNHNS and CDR2 SASEGT. The CDR3 covers 14 residues. V trimming: 6 bases; J trimming: 6 bases; junction bases outside the gene matches: 10.